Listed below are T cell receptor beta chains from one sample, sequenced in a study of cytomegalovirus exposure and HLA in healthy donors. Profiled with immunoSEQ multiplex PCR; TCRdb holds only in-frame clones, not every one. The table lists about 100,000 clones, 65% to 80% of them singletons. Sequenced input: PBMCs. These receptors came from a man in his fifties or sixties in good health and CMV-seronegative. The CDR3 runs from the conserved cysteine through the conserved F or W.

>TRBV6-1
CASSGSGGGGTQYF
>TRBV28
CATGQGSTDTQYF
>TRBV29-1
CSVERALMTTDTQYF
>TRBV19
CASSSRSAGEQYF
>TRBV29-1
CSVGQGASYEQYF
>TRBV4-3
CASSPDGRAYNEQFF
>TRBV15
CATSTRGGDTDTQYF
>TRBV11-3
CASSQDSPGEQYF
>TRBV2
CASRGRGSQPQHF
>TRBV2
CASRAQGVGTQYF
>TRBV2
CASSRQGAGETQYF
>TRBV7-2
CASSLGTGGEKLFF
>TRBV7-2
CASSFSGTYYNEQFF
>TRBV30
CAWNRVNQPQHF
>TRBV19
CASSIAQGSGANVLTF
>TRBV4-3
CASSLDISSSGANVLTF
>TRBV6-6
CASSSRSGHNTGELFF
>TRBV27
CASSFRSGGAYSGEQFF
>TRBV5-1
CASSLDGEMGNTIYF
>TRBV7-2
CASSQTRNQETQYF
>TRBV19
CATLVASGYTF
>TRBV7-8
CASSLSLNTEAFF
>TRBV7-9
CASSPSDRGDGANVLTF
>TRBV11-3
CASSPGTSGRTDAQYF
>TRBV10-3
CAISESGRDNNEQFF
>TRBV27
CASSWISRARGPNYGYTF
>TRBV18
CASSPGQGRDDGYTF
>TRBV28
CASTGGLDEQYF
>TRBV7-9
CSSSLWGQGGYF
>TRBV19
CASSIEEVDTQYF
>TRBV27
CASSPQTDTQYF
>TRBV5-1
CASSFPGREYNEQFF
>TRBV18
CASSSSLGQGEGQPQHF
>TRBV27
CASRETGGDYGYTF
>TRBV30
CASIRGSSSYNEQFF
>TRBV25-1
CASSVGGYNEQFF
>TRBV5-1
CASSLTGQEGYGYTF
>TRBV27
CASSSGLLDNEQFF
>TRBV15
CATSRDRRQSYSGANVLTF
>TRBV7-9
CASNTGTGYYEQFF
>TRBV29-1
CSVRTSGQETQYF
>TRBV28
CASSTQGTGAYEQYF
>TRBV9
CASSSDRKYGYTF
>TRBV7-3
CASSFLDRSLAGNTIYF
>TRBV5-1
CASSLGGRLAGAYEQYF
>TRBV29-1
CSVTGTGVEKLFF
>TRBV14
CASSRAGTGGLTGELFF
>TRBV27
CASSFSVTGTGYYTF
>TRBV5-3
CEEGTGFDGYTF
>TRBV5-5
CASRPGLAGEGYEQYF
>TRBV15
CATSRDRGGGQPQHF
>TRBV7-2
CASSLTGSGSGNTIYF